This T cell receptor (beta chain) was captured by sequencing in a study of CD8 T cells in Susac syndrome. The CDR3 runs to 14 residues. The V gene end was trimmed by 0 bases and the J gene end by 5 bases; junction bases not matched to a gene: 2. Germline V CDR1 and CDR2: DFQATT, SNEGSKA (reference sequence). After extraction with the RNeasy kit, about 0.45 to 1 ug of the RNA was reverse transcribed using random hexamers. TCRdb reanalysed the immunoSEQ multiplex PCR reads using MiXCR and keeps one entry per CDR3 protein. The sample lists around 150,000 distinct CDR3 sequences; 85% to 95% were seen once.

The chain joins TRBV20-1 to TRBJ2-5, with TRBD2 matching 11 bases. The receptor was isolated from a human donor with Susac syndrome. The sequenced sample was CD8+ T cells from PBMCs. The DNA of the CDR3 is TGCAGTGCTAGAGATTTAGCGGGAGGGGAGACCCAGTACTTC. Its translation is CSARDLAGGETQYF.